A selection of T cell receptor beta chains follows, all from one sample in a study of blood T cell repertoires in COVID-19. The table came from immunoSEQ multiplex PCR; TCRdb's copy has only in-frame clones and leaves some out. The table lists roughly 93,000 clones, 87% of them singletons. The sequencing input was peripheral blood. The origin of the receptors is a human donor in a cohort sampled during active COVID-19. The CDR3 runs from the conserved cysteine through the conserved F or W. Each record gives: CDR3 DNA, CDR3 protein, D gene, V gene, clone size, J gene. The D gene is left open where the match is weak. Clone size is shown for a subset of rows, as once, few, many or a class of expanded clone.

TGTGCCAGCAGCTTCCGGGACAGGGGGCGCGAGCAGTACTTC | CASSFRDRGREQYF | TRBD1 | TRBV5-4 | NA | TRBJ2-7
TGCGCCAGCAGTGAAGGGACAGGGATTGTAGGGACCCAGTACTTC | CASSEGTGIVGTQYF | TRBD1 | TRBV10-1 | NA | TRBJ2-5
TGTGCCAGCAGTCAGGGGCGCCGGGCCCCCTACGAGCAGTACTTC | CASSQGRRAPYEQYF | NA | TRBV28 | NA | TRBJ2-7
TGTGCCAGCCAACCCGGGACTAGTAGTGTCAATGAGCAGTTCTTC | CASQPGTSSVNEQFF | TRBD2 | TRBV5-4 | NA | TRBJ2-1
TGTGCCTGGAGTGCAGGGGGAATCTACGAGCAGTACTTC | CAWSAGGIYEQYF | TRBD1 | TRBV30 | once | TRBJ2-7
TGTGCCAGCTCCTTCTCCGGGACTGGCGAAGCGAACACCGGGGAGCTGTTTTTT | CASSFSGTGEANTGELFF | NA | TRBV2 | NA | TRBJ2-2
TGTGCCAGCAGCTTAGAGGACAGGGCAGCTTTCTTT | CASSLEDRAAFF | TRBD1 | TRBV7-9 | NA | TRBJ1-1
TGTGCCAGCAGGTCGACCGGGACAGGGGATTGGGGAGCTTTCTTT | CASRSTGTGDWGAFF | TRBD1 | TRBV28 | NA | TRBJ1-1
TGTGCCAGCAGCCGACACGGAGTACGGCGGGCCACAGATACGCAGTATTTT | CASSRHGVRRATDTQYF | NA | TRBV14 | once | TRBJ2-3
TGTGCCAGCATAAAAGGGGTAGCAGAGACCCAGTACTTC | CASIKGVAETQYF | NA | TRBV28 | NA | TRBJ2-5
TGTGCCAGCAGTTTATTCGGACAGGGGTACGAGCAGTACTTC | CASSLFGQGYEQYF | TRBD1 | TRBV27 | NA | TRBJ2-7
TGTGCCAGCAGTAATAGCGGGATAAACATTCAGTACTTC | CASSNSGINIQYF | TRBD2 | TRBV7-9 | NA | TRBJ2-4
TGCGCCAGCAGCTTGGCCGCTAGCGGGTCCTCCTACGAGCAGTACTTC | CASSLAASGSSYEQYF | TRBD2 | TRBV5-1 | NA | TRBJ2-7
TGTGCCAGCTCACCCCAGGTCTCCTACAATGAGCAGTTCTTC | CASSPQVSYNEQFF | NA | TRBV18 | NA | TRBJ2-1
TGCAGTGCTAGTACGTCCCAGGACTTCCCTGGGGAGCCCCAGCATTTT | CSASTSQDFPGEPQHF | NA | TRBV20-1 | few | TRBJ1-5
TGTGCCAGCAGCTTAGGAGTCTTTGAGCAGTACTTC | CASSLGVFEQYF | NA | TRBV7-2 | NA | TRBJ2-7
TGTGCCAGCAGTTTAGACGGGGGAGGACTCGGGTCGAGGAGCTCCTACGAGCAGTACTTC | CASSLDGGGLGSRSSYEQYF | NA | TRBV27 | NA | TRBJ2-7
TGTGCCAGCAGTTATTCGGGGGTGGGTTTCAGCTACGAGCAGTACTTC | CASSYSGVGFSYEQYF | NA | TRBV27 | NA | TRBJ2-7
TGTGCCAGCAGCTTGGCCAACCTAGCGGGTCCTTACAATGAGCAGTTCTTC | CASSLANLAGPYNEQFF | TRBD2 | TRBV5-4 | NA | TRBJ2-1
TGTGCCAGCAGTCCGGGACAGTCTTCCTATGGCTACACCTTC | CASSPGQSSYGYTF | TRBD1 | TRBV28 | NA | TRBJ1-2
TGCAGCCCCCCGGGACTAGCGGGAGGGAGCTCCTACGAGCAGTACTTC | CSPPGLAGGSSYEQYF | TRBD2 | TRBV29-1 | few | TRBJ2-7
TGTGCCAGCAGCCAAGATCGAGGTAGTTGGACAGAGGGAGATGCGCAGTATTTT | CASSQDRGSWTEGDAQYF | NA | TRBV3-1/TRBV3-2 | NA | TRBJ2-3
TGCAGCGTCTTACAGGGGACAAGTGAGCAGTTCTTC | CSVLQGTSEQFF | TRBD1 | TRBV29-1 | NA | TRBJ2-1
TGTGCCAGCAGCCTTAGCGGGAGCCCCTACAATGAGCAGTTCTTC | CASSLSGSPYNEQFF | TRBD2 | TRBV6-2/TRBV6-3 | NA | TRBJ2-1
TGTGCCAGCAGTTTAGTCGAGGATACGCAGTATTTT | CASSLVEDTQYF | NA | TRBV12-3/TRBV12-4 | few | TRBJ2-3
TGTGCCAGTAGTGATCTTAGAGGACAGGGAGTGTCCGGGGAGCTGTTTTTT | CASSDLRGQGVSGELFF | TRBD1 | TRBV19 | NA | TRBJ2-2
TGTGCCAGCTCACAGACAGTACAAGAGACCCAGTACTTC | CASSQTVQETQYF | NA | TRBV18 | NA | TRBJ2-5
TGTGCCAGTAGTACTCACAGGGGGCGCCTTACAGATACGCAGTATTTT | CASSTHRGRLTDTQYF | TRBD1 | TRBV19 | NA | TRBJ2-3
TGCGCCAGCAGCCATCCGGGACAGTACACAGATACGCAGTATTTT | CASSHPGQYTDTQYF | TRBD1 | TRBV4-1 | NA | TRBJ2-3
TGTGCCAGCAGTTCGGCGGCGGTAGCGGGAGGTTACGAGCAGTACTTC | CASSSAAVAGGYEQYF | TRBD2 | TRBV27 | few | TRBJ2-7
TGTGCCAGCAGTCTTGGAGGGACAGGGGGCAAGGTGTATGGCTACACCTTC | CASSLGGTGGKVYGYTF | TRBD1 | TRBV28 | NA | TRBJ1-2
TGTGCTAGCAGCTTCGGCGGGGGGGGATCCAATGAGCAGTTCTTC | CASSFGGGGSNEQFF | TRBD2 | TRBV7-7 | few | TRBJ2-1
TGCGCCAGCAGCCAAGAGGGGGCGGGTCCAAGCGTGACCCAGTACTTC | CASSQEGAGPSVTQYF | NA | TRBV4-1 | once | TRBJ2-5
TGTGCCAGCAGCCCAAGCAGTACAGGGAGTAGAACTGAAGCTTTCTTT | CASSPSSTGSRTEAFF | NA | TRBV9 | once | TRBJ1-1
TGTGCCAGCAGCGCGTACCAGGCTGGGGCCAACGTCCTGACTTTC | CASSAYQAGANVLTF | NA | TRBV11-2 | NA | TRBJ2-6
TGTGCCAGCAGCTTATCGCAGGGTTCGGAAAACATTCAGTACTTC | CASSLSQGSENIQYF | NA | TRBV5-4 | NA | TRBJ2-4
TGTGCCAGCAGCCGGTTAAACACTGAAGCTTTCTTT | CASSRLNTEAFF | NA | TRBV6-5 | NA | TRBJ1-1
TGTGCCAGCAGCTCAATCGGACAGGGCGGTCAGCCCCAGCATTTT | CASSSIGQGGQPQHF | TRBD1 | TRBV7-9 | NA | TRBJ1-5
TGCGCCAGCAGATCGAGCGAGAACGGGGAGCTGTTTTTT | CASRSSENGELFF | NA | TRBV5-1 | NA | TRBJ2-2
TGTGCCAGCAGTTTTCCGGCAGGTAACACTGAAGCTTTCTTT | CASSFPAGNTEAFF | NA | TRBV28 | NA | TRBJ1-1
TGTGCCAGCAGCCGCTTGGGACAGAGTCGTTCACCCCTCCACTTT | CASSRLGQSRSPLHF | TRBD1 | TRBV7-9 | few | TRBJ1-6
TGTGCCAGTACAGGGTTCGACGAGCAGTACTTC | CASTGFDEQYF | NA | TRBV19 | NA | TRBJ2-7
TGTGCCAGCAGCCAATACACCAACACTGAAGCTTTCTTT | CASSQYTNTEAFF | NA | TRBV3-1/TRBV3-2 | NA | TRBJ1-1
TGTGCCAGCAGCCCGACTAGCGGACTATACAATGAGCAGTTCTTC | CASSPTSGLYNEQFF | TRBD2 | TRBV7-3 | NA | TRBJ2-1
TGCGCCAGCCGACTAGCCACCGGGGAGCTGTTTTTT | CASRLATGELFF | TRBD2 | TRBV5-1 | NA | TRBJ2-2
TGTGCCAGCAGCTCCCGACAGGATGGGGAAGCTTTCTTT | CASSSRQDGEAFF | NA | TRBV7-3 | NA | TRBJ1-1
TGTGCCAGCAGCTTAGGGACTACCTACGAGCAGTACTTC | CASSLGTTYEQYF | NA | TRBV11-2 | NA | TRBJ2-7
TGTGCCAGCAGTTTGCGGGAGGGGCTCACAGATACGCAGTATTTT | CASSLREGLTDTQYF | TRBD2 | TRBV27 | NA | TRBJ2-3